Below, 7 T cell receptor beta chains from the same sample are listed, as sequenced in a study of identifying expanded T cells in peripheral blood. TCRdb's copy holds only in-frame clones and misses some; the assay was immunoSEQ multiplex PCR. The data contain 120,000 or so clones, about four fifths of them singletons. The sequenced material came from blood. The receptor source for this set is a person aged 18-69 years in good health.

The chain joins TRBV19 to TRBJ1-4; the D gene is possibly TRBD1 (5 bases). Trimming cost V 5 bases and J 0 bases, with 10 bases left between them. From germline, CDR1 is LNHDA and CDR2 SQIVND (reference sequence). CDR3 length: 15 amino acids. This chain's CDR3 is CASSLGATTNEKLFF. In DNA form, the CDR3 reads TGTGCCAGTAGTCTCGGGGCCACAACTAATGAAAAACTGTTTTTT.

This clone has more than one count but fewer than ten. The genes are TRBV19 and TRBJ1-6; unclear D gene. Germline V gene sequence: CDR1 LNHDA, CDR2 SQIVND (reference sequence). CDR3 length: 15 residues. Deletions cut 5 bases from V and 7 bases from J, with 15 bases between. The CDR3: CASSGPKEWNSPLHF. Written as DNA, the CDR3 is TGTGCCAGTAGTGGCCCAAAGGAGTGGAATTCACCCCTCCACTTT.

The chain uses TRBV14 and TRBJ2-1; D perhaps matches TRBD2 (6 bases). The germline V and J ends were trimmed by 1 base and 4 bases, with 11 bases remaining between them. Germline V gives CDR1 SGHDN, CDR2 FVKESK. The CDR3 runs 15 residues. The CDR3 DNA reads as TGTGCCAGCAGCCAAGTTCCCGGGGGTTACAATGAGCAGTTCTTC. Protein: CASSQVPGGYNEQFF.

On this clone itself: Germline and junction disagree at one end, which may indicate a read error. V gene TRBV11-3 combines with J gene TRBJ1-1, with unresolved D. Germline V CDR1 and CDR2: SGHNT, YENEEA. This CDR3 has 13 amino acids. The CDR3 sequence: CASRLGIGTEAFF. CDR3 nucleotide sequence: TGTGCCAGCCGCTTGGGGATCGGCACTGAAGCTTTCTTT.

The J gene is TRBJ2-1, the V gene TRBV13, with TRBD1 as a possible D gene (6 bases). V dropped 4 bases and J dropped 5 bases, with 9 bases sitting between them. CDR1 and CDR2 from the germline V gene are PRHDT and FYEKMQ (reference sequence). The CDR3 covers 13 residues. CDR3 sequence reads: CASSYRVNNEQFF. The DNA for the CDR3 is TGTGCCAGCAGCTACAGGGTAAACAATGAGCAGTTCTTC.

A few counts support this clone. V and J are TRBV11-2 and TRBJ1-6; D is ambiguous. CDR3 length: 13 residues. CDR1 is SGHAT, CDR2 FQNNGV, per germline. V was clipped by 3 bases and J by 8 bases, with 8 bases between them. The DNA of the CDR3 is TGTGCCAGCAGCTTTCAGACGGATTCACCCCTCCACTTT. Translated, it gives CASSFQTDSPLHF.

The chain links TRBV11-3 to TRBJ1-6; D not certain. Germline V gives CDR1 SGHNT, CDR2 YENEEA. This CDR3 comprises 16 residues. V dropped 1 base and J dropped 2 bases, with 9 bases sitting between them. This CDR3 reads CASSLVEYTYNSPLHF. CDR3 nucleotides: TGTGCCAGCAGCTTAGTGGAGTATACCTATAATTCACCCCTCCACTTT.